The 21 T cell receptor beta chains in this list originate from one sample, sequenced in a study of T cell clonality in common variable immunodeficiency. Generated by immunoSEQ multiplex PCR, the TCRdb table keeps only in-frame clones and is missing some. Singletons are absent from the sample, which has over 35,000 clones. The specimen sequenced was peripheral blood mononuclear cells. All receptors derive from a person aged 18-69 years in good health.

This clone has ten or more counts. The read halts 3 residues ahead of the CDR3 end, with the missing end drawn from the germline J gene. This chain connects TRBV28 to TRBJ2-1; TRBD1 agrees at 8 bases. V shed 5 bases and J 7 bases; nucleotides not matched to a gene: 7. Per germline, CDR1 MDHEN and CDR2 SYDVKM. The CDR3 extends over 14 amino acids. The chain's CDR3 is CASSPPDRGNEQFF. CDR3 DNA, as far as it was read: TGTGCCAGCAGTCCCCCAGACAGGGGAAATGAG.

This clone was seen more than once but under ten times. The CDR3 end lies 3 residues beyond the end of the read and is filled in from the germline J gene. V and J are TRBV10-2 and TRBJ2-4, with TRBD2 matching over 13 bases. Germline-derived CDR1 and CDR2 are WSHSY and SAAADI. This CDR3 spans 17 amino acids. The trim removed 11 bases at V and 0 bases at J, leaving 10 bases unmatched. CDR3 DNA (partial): TGCGCCTGCATGGGACTAGCGGGACGGTTAGCCAAAAACATT. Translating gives CACMGLAGRLAKNI. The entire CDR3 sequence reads CACMGLAGRLAKNIQYF.

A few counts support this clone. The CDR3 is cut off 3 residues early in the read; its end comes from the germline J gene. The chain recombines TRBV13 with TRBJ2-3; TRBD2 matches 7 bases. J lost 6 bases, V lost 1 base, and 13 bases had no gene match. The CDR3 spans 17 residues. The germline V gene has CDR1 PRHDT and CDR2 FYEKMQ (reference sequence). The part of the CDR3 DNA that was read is TGTGCCAGCAGCTTAGAAACTAGCGCCTCACCGGGGGATACG. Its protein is CASSLETSASPGDT. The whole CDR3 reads CASSLETSASPGDTQYF.

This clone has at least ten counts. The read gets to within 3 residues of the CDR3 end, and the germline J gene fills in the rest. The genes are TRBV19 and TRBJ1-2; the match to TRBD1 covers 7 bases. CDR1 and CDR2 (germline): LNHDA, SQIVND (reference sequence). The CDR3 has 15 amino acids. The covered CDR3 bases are TGTGCCAGTAGTATGGTAGGAGGGGGCTTGTTGGGC. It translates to CASSMVGGGLLG. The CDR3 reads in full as CASSMVGGGLLGYTF. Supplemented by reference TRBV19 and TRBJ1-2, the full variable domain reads DGGITQSPKYLFRKEGQNVTLSCEQNLNHDAMYWYRQDPGQGLRLIYYSQIVNDFQKGDIAEGYSVSREKKESFPLTVTSAQKNPTAFYLCASSMVGGGLLGYTFGSGTRLTVV.

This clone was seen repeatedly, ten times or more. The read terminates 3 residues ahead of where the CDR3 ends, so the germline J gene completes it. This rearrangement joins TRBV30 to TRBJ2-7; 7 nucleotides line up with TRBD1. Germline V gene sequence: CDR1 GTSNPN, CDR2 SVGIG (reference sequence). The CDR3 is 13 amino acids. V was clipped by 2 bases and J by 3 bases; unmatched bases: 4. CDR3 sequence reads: CAWSIGTDYEQYF. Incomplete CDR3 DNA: TGTGCCTGGAGTATCGGGACAGACTACGAG.

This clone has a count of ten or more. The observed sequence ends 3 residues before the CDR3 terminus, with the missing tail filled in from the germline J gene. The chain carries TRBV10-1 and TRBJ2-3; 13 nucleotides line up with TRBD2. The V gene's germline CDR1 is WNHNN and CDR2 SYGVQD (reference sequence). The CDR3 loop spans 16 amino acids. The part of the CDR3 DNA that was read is TGCGCCAGCAGTGAACTAGCGGGAGGGCCGAAAGAGACG. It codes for CASSELAGGPKET. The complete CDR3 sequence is CASSELAGGPKETQYF.

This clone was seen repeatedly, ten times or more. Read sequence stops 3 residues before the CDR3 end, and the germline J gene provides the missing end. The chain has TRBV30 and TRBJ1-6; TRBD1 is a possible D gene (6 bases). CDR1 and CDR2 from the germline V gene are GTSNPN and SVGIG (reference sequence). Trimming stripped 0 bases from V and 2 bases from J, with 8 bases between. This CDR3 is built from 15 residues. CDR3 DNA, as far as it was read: TGTGCCTGGAGTGTACAGGGCGCCTATAATTCACCC. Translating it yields CAWSVQGAYNSP. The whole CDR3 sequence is CAWSVQGAYNSPLHF.

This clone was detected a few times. The CDR3: CASRGGRVTEAFF. The CDR3 bases that were read are TGTGCCAGCAGAGGAGGTCGGGTCACTGAA. V gene TRBV6-2 or TRBV6-3 combines with J gene TRBJ1-1; D gene ambiguous. The DNA ends 3 residues before the CDR3 does, and the rest of the CDR3 is filled in from the germline J gene. Looked up from germline, CDR1 is MNHEY and CDR2 is SVGEGT. The CDR3 is 13 amino acids. Trimming pared 6 bases from V and 4 bases from J, leaving 12 bases between.

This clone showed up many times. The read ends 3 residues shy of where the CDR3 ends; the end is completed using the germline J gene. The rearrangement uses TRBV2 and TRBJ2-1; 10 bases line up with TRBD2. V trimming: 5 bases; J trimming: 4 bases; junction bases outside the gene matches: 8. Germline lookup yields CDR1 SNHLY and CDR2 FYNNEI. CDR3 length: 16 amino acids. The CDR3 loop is CASSPLAGAGYNEQFF. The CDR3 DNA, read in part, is TGTGCCAGCAGTCCCCTAGCGGGAGCGGGATACAATGAG.

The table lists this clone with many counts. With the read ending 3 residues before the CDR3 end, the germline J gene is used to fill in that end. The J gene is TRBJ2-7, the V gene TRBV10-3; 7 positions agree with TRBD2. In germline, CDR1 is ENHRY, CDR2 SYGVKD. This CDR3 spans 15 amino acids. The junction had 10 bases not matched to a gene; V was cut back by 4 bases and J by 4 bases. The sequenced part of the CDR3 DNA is TGTGCCATCAGTGGCGCGGGAGTGAGTATGTACGAG. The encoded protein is CAISGAGVSMYE. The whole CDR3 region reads CAISGAGVSMYEQYF.

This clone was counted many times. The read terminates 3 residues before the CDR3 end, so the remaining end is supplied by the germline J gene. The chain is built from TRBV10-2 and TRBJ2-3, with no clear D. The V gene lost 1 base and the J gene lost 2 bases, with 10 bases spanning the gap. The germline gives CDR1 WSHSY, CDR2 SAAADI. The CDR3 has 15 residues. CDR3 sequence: CASSELTSTTDTQYF. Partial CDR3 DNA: TGCGCCAGCAGTGAGTTGACATCGACCACAGATACG.

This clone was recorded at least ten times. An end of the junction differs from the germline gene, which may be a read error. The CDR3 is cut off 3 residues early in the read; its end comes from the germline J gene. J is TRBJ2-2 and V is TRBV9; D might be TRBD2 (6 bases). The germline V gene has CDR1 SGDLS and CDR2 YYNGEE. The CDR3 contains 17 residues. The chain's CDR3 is CASSAISGLQNTGELFF. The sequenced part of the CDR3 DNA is TGTGCTAGCAGCGCAATATCGGGACTCCAGAACACCGGGGAG.

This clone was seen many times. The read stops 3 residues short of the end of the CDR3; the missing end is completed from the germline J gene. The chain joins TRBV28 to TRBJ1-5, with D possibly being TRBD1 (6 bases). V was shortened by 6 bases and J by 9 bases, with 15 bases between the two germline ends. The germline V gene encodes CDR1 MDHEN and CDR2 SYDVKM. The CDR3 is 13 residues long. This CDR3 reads CASSLTGPGPQHF. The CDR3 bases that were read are TGTGCCAGCAGCCTGACAGGCCCTGGGCCC.

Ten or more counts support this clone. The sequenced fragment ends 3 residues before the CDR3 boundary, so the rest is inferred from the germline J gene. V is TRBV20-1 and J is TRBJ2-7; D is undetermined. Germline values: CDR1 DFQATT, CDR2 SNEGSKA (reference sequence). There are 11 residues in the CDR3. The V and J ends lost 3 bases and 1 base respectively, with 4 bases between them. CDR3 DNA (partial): TGCAGTGCTAGGACTTCCTACGAG. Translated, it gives CSARTSYE. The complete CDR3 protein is CSARTSYEQYF.

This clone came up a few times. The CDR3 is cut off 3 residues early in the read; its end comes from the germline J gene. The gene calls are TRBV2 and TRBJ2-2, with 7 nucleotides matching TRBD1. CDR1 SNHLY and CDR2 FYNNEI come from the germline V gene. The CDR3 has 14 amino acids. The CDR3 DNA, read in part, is TGTGCCAGTAGTCGACAGGGAACAAATGAAAAG. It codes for CASSRQGTNEK. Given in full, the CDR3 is CASSRQGTNEKLFF.

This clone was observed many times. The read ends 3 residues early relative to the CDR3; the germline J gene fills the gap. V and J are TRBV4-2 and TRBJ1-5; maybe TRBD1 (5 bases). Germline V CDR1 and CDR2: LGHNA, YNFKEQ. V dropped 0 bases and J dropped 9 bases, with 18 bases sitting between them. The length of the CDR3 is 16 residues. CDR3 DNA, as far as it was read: TGTGCCAGCAGCCAAGATAAGGGGCAGGGCATCGGGCCC. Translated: CASSQDKGQGIGP. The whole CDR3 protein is CASSQDKGQGIGPQHF.

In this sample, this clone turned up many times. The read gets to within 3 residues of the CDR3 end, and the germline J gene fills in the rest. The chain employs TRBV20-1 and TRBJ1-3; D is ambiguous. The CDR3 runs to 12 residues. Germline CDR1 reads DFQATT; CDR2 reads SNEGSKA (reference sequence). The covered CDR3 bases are TGCAGTGCTAGAGATTCTTTCAACTTA. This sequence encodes CSARDSFNL. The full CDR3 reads CSARDSFNLIYF.

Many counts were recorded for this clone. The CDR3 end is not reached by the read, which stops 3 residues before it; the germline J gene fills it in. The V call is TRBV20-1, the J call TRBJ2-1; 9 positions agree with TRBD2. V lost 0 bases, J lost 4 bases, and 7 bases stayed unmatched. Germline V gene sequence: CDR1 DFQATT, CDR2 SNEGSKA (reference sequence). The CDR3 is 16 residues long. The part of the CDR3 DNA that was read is TGCAGTGCTAGAGACTTCCTAGCGGGATGGTACAATGAG. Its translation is CSARDFLAGWYNE. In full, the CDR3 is CSARDFLAGWYNEQFF.

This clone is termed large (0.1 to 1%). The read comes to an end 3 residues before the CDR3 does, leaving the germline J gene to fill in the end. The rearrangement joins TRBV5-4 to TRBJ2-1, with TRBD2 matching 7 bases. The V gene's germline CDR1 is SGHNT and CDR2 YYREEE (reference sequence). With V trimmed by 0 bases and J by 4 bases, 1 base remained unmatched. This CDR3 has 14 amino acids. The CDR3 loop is CASSLGAGYNEQFF. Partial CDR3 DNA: TGTGCCAGCAGCTTGGGAGCGGGATACAATGAG.

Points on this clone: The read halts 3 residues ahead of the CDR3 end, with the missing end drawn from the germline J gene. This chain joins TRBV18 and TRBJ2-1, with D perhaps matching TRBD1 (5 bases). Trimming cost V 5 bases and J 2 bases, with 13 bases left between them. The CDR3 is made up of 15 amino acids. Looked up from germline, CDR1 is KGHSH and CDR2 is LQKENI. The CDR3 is CASSTRQGPYNEQFF. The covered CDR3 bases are TGTGCCAGCTCAACACGTCAGGGCCCCTACAATGAG.

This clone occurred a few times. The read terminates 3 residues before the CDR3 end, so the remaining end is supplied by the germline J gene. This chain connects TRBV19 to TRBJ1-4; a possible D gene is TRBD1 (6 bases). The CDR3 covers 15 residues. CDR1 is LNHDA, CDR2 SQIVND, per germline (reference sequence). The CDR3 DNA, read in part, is TGTGCCAGTAGTTGGGACACTCACTTCAATTCACCA. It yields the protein CASSWDTHFNSP. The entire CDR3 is CASSWDTHFNSPLFF.